A selection of T cell receptor beta chains follows, all from one sample in a study of technical replicates of blood from a few donors. The assay was immunoSEQ multiplex PCR, and TCRdb's table has in-frame clones only and misses some. The sample has about 85,000 clones; 94% are singletons. Source material: T cells isolated from PBMCs. The source is a human donor in good health. Both conserved end residues are part of each CDR3. The order of the fields is J gene, D gene, V gene, CDR3 DNA, CDR3 protein. D genes are given only for firm matches.

>TRBJ2-7|NA|TRBV28
TGTGCCAGCAGTAAGACCAGGCGTCCCTACGAGCAGTACTTC
CASSKTRRPYEQYF
>TRBJ2-5|TRBD2|TRBV5-1
TGCGCCAGCAGCTTGTTAGCGGGGGGACGAGAGACCCAGTACTTC
CASSLLAGGRETQYF
>TRBJ2-7|TRBD2|TRBV7-9
TGTGCCAGCAGCTTAAGCGGGAGGGTATCCTACGAGCAGTACTTC
CASSLSGRVSYEQYF
>TRBJ2-1|NA|TRBV7-9
TGTGCCAGCAGCGACTCTCGCGGGGTAGAGGTTGAGCAGTTCTTC
CASSDSRGVEVEQFF
>TRBJ2-5|NA|TRBV11-3
TGTGCCAGCGCCACCGGGGCGGGGGCCCAAGAGACCCAGTACTTC
CASATGAGAQETQYF
>TRBJ2-2|TRBD2|TRBV14
TGTGCCAGCAGCCAAGGGACTAGCCCCAACACCGGGGAGCTGTTTTTT
CASSQGTSPNTGELFF
>TRBJ2-1|TRBD2|TRBV4-1
TGCGCCAGCAGCCGCACTAGCGGGAGTGCTAATGAGCAGTTCTTC
CASSRTSGSANEQFF
>TRBJ1-6|TRBD1|TRBV5-4
TGTGCCAGCAGCCCCGGACAGGGGAATAATTCACCCCTCCACTTT
CASSPGQGNNSPLHF
>TRBJ2-1|NA|TRBV5-1
TGCGCCAGCAGCTTGTGGATGGGGACTCACAATGAGCAGTTCTTC
CASSLWMGTHNEQFF
>TRBJ1-2|TRBD1|TRBV30
TGTGCCTGGAGTCTGGGACAGGGGAGCTATGGCTACACCTTC
CAWSLGQGSYGYTF
>TRBJ1-2|TRBD1|TRBV7-7
TGTGCTAGCAGCCGTCGGACAGGGATGGATGGCTACACCTTC
CASSRRTGMDGYTF